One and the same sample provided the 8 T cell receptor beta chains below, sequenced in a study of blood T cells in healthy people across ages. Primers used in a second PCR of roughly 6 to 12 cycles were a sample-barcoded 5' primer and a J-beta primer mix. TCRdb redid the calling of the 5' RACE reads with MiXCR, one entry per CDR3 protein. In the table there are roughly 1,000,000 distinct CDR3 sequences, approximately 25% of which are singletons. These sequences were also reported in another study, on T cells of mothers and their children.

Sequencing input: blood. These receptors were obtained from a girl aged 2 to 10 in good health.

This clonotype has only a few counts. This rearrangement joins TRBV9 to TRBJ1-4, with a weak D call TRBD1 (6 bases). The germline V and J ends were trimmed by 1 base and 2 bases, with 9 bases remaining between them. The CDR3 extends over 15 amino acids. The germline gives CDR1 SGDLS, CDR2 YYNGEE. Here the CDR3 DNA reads TGTGCCAGCAGCGTACGTGGACAGACTAATGAAAAACTGTTTTTT. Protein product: CASSVRGQTNEKLFF.

The CDR3 protein is CSSLSGETQYF. The DNA for the CDR3 is TGCAGCTCCCTCAGCGGAGAGACCCAGTACTTC. The gene calls are TRBV29-1 and TRBJ2-5, with D tentatively TRBD2 (5 bases). The CDR3 is 11 amino acids. Germline V CDR1 and CDR2: SQVTM, ANQGSEA. V lost 8 bases, J lost 4 bases, and 11 bases lay in between.

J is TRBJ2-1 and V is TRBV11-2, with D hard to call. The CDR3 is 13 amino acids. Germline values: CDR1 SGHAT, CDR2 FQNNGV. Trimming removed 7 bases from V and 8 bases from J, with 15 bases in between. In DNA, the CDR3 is TGTGCCAGCACCATTCAAGGAAGACATGAGCAGTTCTTC. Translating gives CASTIQGRHEQFF.

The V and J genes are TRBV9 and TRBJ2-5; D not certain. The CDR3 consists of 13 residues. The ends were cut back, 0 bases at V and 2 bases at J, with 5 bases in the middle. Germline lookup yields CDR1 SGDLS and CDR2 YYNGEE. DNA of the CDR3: TGTGCCAGCAGCGTAGCTAGTCAAGAGACCCAGTACTTC. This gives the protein CASSVASQETQYF.

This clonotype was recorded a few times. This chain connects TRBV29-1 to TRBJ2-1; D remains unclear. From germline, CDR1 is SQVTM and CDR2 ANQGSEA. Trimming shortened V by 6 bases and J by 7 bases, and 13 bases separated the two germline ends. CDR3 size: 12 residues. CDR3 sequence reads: CSVDTAFNEQFF. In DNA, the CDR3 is TGCAGCGTAGATACAGCGTTTAATGAGCAGTTCTTC.

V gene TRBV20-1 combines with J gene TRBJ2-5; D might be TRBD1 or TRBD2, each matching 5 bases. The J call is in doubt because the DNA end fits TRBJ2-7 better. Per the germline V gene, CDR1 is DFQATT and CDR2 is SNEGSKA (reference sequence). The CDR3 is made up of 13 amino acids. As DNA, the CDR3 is TGCAGTGCTAGAGGATGGGGGAAGAACGAGCAGTACTTC. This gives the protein CSARGWGKNEQYF.

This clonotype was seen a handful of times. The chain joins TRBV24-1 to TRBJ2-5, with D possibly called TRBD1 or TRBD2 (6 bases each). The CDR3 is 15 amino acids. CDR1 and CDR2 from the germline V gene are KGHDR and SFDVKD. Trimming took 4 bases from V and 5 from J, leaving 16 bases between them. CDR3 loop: CATSERLGGGETQYF. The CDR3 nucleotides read TGTGCCACCAGTGAGCGCCTAGGGGGAGGTGAGACCCAGTACTTC.

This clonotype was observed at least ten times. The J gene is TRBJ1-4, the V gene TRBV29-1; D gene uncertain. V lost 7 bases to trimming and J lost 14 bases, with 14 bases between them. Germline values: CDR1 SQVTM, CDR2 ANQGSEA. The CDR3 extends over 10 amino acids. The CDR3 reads CSERSSGLFF. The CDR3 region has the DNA TGCAGCGAGCGGTCGTCTGGGCTGTTTTTT. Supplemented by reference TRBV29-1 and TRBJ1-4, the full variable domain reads SAVISQKPSRDICQRGTSLTIQCQVDSQVTMMFWYRQQPGQSLTLIATANQGSEATYESGFVIDKFPISRPNLTFSTLTVSNMSPEDSSIYLCSERSSGLFFGSGTQLSVL.